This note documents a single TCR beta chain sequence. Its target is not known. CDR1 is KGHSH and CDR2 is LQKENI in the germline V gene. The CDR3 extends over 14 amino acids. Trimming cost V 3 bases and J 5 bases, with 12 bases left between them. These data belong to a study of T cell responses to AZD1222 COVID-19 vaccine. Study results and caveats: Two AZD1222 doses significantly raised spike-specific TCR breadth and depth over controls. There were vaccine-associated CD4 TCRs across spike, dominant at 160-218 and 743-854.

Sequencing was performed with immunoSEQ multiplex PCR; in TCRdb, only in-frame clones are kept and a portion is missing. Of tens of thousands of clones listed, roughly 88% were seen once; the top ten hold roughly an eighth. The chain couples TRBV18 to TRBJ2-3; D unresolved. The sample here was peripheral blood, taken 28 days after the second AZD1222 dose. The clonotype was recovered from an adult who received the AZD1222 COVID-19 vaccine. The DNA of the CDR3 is TGTGCCAGCTCACCGATACAAAAAGAAGATACGCAGTATTTT. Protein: CASSPIQKEDTQYF.